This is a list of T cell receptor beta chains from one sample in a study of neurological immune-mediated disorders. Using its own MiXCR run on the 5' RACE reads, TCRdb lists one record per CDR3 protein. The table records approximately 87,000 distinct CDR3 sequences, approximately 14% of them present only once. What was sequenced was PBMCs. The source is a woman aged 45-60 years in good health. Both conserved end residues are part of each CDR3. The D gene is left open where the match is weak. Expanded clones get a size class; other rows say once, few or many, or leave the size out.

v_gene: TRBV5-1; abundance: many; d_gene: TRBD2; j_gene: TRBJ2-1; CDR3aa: CASTGLAADNEQFF; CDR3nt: TGCGCCAGCACGGGACTAGCGGCCGACAATGAGCAGTTCTTC
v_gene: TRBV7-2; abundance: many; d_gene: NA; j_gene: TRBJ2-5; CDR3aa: CASSWDSQRETQYF; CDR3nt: TGTGCCAGCAGCTGGGACTCCCAGCGCGAGACCCAGTACTTC
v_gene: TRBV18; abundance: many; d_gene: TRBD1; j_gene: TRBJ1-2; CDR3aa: CASSPTGTGVLGYTF; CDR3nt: TGTGCCAGCTCACCAACCGGGACAGGGGTTCTTGGCTACACCTTC
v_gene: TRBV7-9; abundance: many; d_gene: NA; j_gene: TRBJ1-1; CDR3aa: CASSPVLTNTEAFF; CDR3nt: TGTGCCAGCAGCCCAGTTTTGACCAACACTGAAGCTTTCTTT
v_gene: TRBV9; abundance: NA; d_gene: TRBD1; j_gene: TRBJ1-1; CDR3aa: CASSFSTGRMNTEAFF; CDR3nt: TGTGCCAGCAGCTTTTCGACAGGGCGTATGAACACTGAAGCTTTCTTT
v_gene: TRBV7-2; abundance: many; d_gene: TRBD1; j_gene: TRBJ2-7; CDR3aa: CASSLDTGTGVAEQYF; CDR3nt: TGTGCCAGCAGCTTAGACACCGGGACAGGGGTTGCCGAGCAGTACTTC
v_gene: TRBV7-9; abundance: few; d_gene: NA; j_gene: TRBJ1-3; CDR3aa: CASAPTPYSGNTIYF; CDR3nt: TGTGCCAGCGCCCCGACACCTTACTCTGGAAACACCATATATTTT
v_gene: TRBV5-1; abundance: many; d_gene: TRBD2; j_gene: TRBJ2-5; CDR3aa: CASSALAGGPETQYF; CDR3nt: TGCGCCAGCAGCGCTCTAGCGGGGGGGCCGGAGACCCAGTACTTC
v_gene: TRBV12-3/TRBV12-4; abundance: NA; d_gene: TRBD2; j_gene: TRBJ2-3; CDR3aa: CASSLPLTREADTQYF; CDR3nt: TGTGCCAGCAGTTTACCTTTAACCCGGGAGGCAGATACGCAGTATTTT
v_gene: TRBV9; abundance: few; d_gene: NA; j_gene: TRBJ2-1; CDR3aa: CASSVLQGSGEQFF; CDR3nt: TGTGCCAGCAGCGTATTACAGGGTTCGGGTGAGCAGTTCTTC
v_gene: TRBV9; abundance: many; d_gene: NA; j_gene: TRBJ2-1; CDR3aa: CASSVGGVRHNEQFF; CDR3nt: TGTGCCAGCAGCGTAGGTGGGGTCCGACACAATGAGCAGTTCTTC
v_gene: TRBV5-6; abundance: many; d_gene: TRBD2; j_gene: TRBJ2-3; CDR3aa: CASSLVSGSGIDTQYF; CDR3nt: TGTGCCAGCAGCTTGGTCTCAGGTAGCGGGATAGATACGCAGTATTTT
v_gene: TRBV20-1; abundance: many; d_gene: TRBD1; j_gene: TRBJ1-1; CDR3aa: CSAADRGRNTEAFF; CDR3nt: TGCAGTGCGGCGGACAGGGGGAGGAACACTGAAGCTTTCTTT
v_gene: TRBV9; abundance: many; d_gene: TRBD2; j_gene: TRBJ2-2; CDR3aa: CASSVRGDNTGELFF; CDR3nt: TGTGCCAGCAGCGTTCGGGGGGATAACACCGGGGAGCTGTTTTTT
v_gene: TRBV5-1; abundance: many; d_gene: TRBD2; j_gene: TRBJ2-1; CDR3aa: CASSGGRPYNEQFF; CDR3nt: TGCGCCAGCAGCGGCGGGAGGCCCTACAATGAGCAGTTCTTC
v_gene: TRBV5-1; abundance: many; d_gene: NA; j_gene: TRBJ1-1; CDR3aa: CASSFLGGTEAFF; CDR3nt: TGCGCCAGCAGCTTCTTGGGGGGCACTGAAGCTTTCTTT
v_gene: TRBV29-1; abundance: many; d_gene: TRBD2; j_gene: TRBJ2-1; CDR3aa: CSVALRGAYNEQFF; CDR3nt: TGCAGCGTTGCCCTTCGGGGGGCCTACAATGAGCAGTTCTTC
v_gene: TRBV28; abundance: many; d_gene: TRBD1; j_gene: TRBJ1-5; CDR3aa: CASSSGTANQPQHF; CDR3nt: TGTGCCAGCAGTTCTGGGACAGCTAATCAGCCCCAGCATTTT
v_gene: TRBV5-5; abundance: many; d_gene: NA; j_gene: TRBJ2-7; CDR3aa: CASSLPPTEQYF; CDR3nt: TGTGCCAGCAGCCTCCCACCTACCGAGCAGTACTTC
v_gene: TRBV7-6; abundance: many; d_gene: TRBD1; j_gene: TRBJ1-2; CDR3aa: CASSRDRGWCTF; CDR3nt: TGTGCCAGCAGCCGGGACAGGGGGTGGTGCACCTTC
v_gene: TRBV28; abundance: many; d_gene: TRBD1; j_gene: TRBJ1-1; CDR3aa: CASSSQGTGSPEAFF; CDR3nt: TGTGCCAGCAGTTCCCAAGGGACAGGGTCCCCTGAAGCTTTCTTT
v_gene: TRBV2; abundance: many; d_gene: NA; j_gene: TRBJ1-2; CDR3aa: CASSPGGANYGYTF; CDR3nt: TGTGCCAGCAGCCCGGGGGGAGCTAACTATGGCTACACCTTC
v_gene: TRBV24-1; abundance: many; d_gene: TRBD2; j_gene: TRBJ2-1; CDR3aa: CATSDYSLAGPNHEQFF; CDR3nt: TGTGCCACCAGTGACTATAGCCTAGCGGGCCCGAACCATGAGCAGTTCTTC
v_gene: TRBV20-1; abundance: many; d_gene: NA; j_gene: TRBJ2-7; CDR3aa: CSARGRRGLEQYF; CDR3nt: TGCAGTGCACGCGGGCGCCGAGGGCTAGAGCAGTACTTC
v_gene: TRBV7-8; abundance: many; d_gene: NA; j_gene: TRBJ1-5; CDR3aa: CASSPLQNQPQHF; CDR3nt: TGTGCCAGCAGCCCCCTACAGAATCAGCCCCAGCATTTT
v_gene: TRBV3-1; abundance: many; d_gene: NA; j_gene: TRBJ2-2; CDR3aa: CASSQGQRTGELFF; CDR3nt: TGTGCCAGCAGCCAAGGACAACGCACCGGGGAGCTGTTTTTT
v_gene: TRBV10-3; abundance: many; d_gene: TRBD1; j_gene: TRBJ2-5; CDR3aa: CAAGQDQETQYF; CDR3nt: TGTGCCGCGGGACAGGACCAAGAGACCCAGTACTTC
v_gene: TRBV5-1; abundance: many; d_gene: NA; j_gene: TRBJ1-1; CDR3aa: CASSLQGIPNTEAFF; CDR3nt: TGCGCCAGCAGCTTGCAGGGGATCCCGAACACTGAAGCTTTCTTT
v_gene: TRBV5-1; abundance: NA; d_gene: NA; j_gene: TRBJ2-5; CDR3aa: CANSPGALGEETQYF; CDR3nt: TGCGCCAACAGCCCGGGGGCTCTAGGTGAAGAGACCCAGTACTTC
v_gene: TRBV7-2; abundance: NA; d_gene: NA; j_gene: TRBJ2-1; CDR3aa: CASSSPELSSYNEQFF; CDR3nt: TGTGCCAGCAGCTCTCCGGAACTATCCTCCTACAATGAGCAGTTCTTC
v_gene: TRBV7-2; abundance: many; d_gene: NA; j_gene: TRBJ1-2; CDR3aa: CASSLELRGNYGYTF; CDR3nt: TGTGCCAGCAGCTTAGAATTGCGGGGCAACTATGGCTACACCTTC